Listed below are T cell receptor beta chains from one sample, sequenced in a study. MiXCR was run by TCRdb on the 5' RACE reads, yielding one entry per CDR3 protein. The sample contains about 40,000 distinct CDR3 sequences, around 23% of which appear only once. Specimen: Tregs sorted from a lymph node. The source of these receptors is a female donor with breast cancer. Both conserved end residues are part of each CDR3. Fields, in order: D gene, V gene, CDR3 length, clone size, J gene, CDR3 DNA, CDR3 protein. The D gene is left open where the match is weak. Clone size, where shown, is once, few, many, or a class for clones that have expanded.

.	TRBV2	12	.	TRBJ2-7	TGTGCCAGCAGTGAAGGGGTCTACGAGCAGTACTTC	CASSEGVYEQYF
.	TRBV10-3	12	many	TRBJ2-3	TGTGCCATCAGGGGGAGGACAGATACGCAGTATTTT	CAIRGRTDTQYF
.	TRBV7-8	14	few	TRBJ2-7	TGTGCCAGCAGCTTAGCGGGGGAGGACTACGAGCAGTACTTC	CASSLAGEDYEQYF
.	TRBV4-1	13	.	TRBJ1-1	TGCGCCAGCAGCCGTGGACAGAGCACTGAAGCTTTCTTT	CASSRGQSTEAFF
.	TRBV7-9	14	few	TRBJ1-1	TGTGCCAGCAGCTTAGCGAGGGGGAGCACTGAAGCTTTCTTT	CASSLARGSTEAFF
.	TRBV5-1	16	.	TRBJ2-5	TGCGCCAGCTGCTCGCTCGTAGCGGAGAACCAAGAGACCCAGTACTTC	CASCSLVAENQETQYF
.	TRBV5-6	12	.	TRBJ1-1	TGTGCCAGCAGCTTGTACTCGATTGAAGCTTTCTTT	CASSLYSIEAFF
.	TRBV29-1	11	.	TRBJ2-7	TGCAGCGTTGAAATTGGCTACGAGCAGTACTTC	CSVEIGYEQYF
.	TRBV7-2	15	few	TRBJ1-5	TGTGCCAGCAGCCCGCAGACGGCTAGCAATCAGCCCCAGCATTTT	CASSPQTASNQPQHF
TRBD1	TRBV5-1	13	many	TRBJ1-1	TGCGCCAGCAGCGATCCGGGACAGGTTGAAGCTTTCTTT	CASSDPGQVEAFF
.	TRBV6-5	15	.	TRBJ2-1	TGTGCCGGCAGCCAGAGGGGGAGGGCCTACAATGAGCAGTTCTTC	CAGSQRGRAYNEQFF
TRBD1	TRBV5-6	13	many	TRBJ2-7	TGTGCCAGCAGCTTACGACAGGGGGACGAGCAGTACTTC	CASSLRQGDEQYF
.	TRBV6-1	13	many	TRBJ2-3	TGTGCCAGCACCCGGAGGGGCACAGATACGCAGTATTTT	CASTRRGTDTQYF
.	TRBV2	13	few	TRBJ1-5	TGTGCCAGCAGTCTCCTGTCAAGCCAGCCCCAGCATTTT	CASSLLSSQPQHF
.	TRBV27	15	many	TRBJ2-7	TGTGCCAGCGCCTACACGGGGTCAAGGTCCTACGAGCAGTACTTC	CASAYTGSRSYEQYF
TRBD2	TRBV6-6	16	few	TRBJ2-1	TGTGCCAGCAGCCTTCTCCCAGCGGGAGGTGGGAATGAGCAGTTCTTC	CASSLLPAGGGNEQFF
.	TRBV5-1	14	.	TRBJ2-7	TGCGCCAGCAGCATGACCCGGGACTTTCACGAGCAGTACTTC	CASSMTRDFHEQYF
TRBD1	TRBV6-1	17	.	TRBJ1-2	TGTGCCAGCAGTGGGGCGGGACAGGGGGCTCCTTTCTATGGCTACACCTTC	CASSGAGQGAPFYGYTF
.	TRBV20-1	13	many	TRBJ2-7	TGCAGTGCCCCGCGGGGTACCTCCTACGAGCAGTACTTC	CSAPRGTSYEQYF
TRBD2	TRBV7-3	16	.	TRBJ2-3	TGTGCCAGCAGCAACTTAGCGGGCCCCAGCACAGATACGCAGTATTTT	CASSNLAGPSTDTQYF
.	TRBV20-1	14	.	TRBJ2-7	TGCAGTGCTCAGATGCCGGGCTCATCCTCCGAGCGGTACTTC	CSAQMPGSSSERYF
.	TRBV12-3/TRBV12-4	11	many	TRBJ1-1	TGTGCCAGCAGTTTTGGGGCTGAAGCTTTCTTT	CASSFGAEAFF
.	TRBV4-3	13	few	TRBJ2-7	TGCGCCAGCAGCCACGCGAACTCAGGGGAGCAGTACTTC	CASSHANSGEQYF
TRBD2	TRBV7-2	15	few	TRBJ2-5	TGTGCCAGCAGCGATAGCGGGAGAGGCCAAGAGACCCAGTACTTC	CASSDSGRGQETQYF
.	TRBV11-3	12	.	TRBJ1-1	TGTGCCAGCCGGGGGTTGAGCACTGAAGCTTTCTTT	CASRGLSTEAFF
TRBD1	TRBV5-1	15	.	TRBJ2-7	TGCGCCAGCAGCCACGGACAGGGTTGGAATGACGAGCAGTACTTC	CASSHGQGWNDEQYF
.	TRBV27	14	many	TRBJ2-7	TGTGCCAGCAGTTTTCGGGGGAGCTCCTACGAGCAGTACTTC	CASSFRGSSYEQYF
.	TRBV5-4	18	.	TRBJ2-1	TGTGCCAGCAGCTTTTCGGTCGGACGAATAAACCACCACAATGAGCAGTTCTTC	CASSFSVGRINHHNEQFF
.	TRBV5-5	16	few	TRBJ2-7	TGTGCCAGCAGCTTGGGCCCGACAGAGAGCTCCTACGAGCAGTACTTC	CASSLGPTESSYEQYF
TRBD2	TRBV3-1	12	.	TRBJ2-3	TGTGCCAGCAGCCAAGCGGGGGGTACGCAGTATTTT	CASSQAGGTQYF
.	TRBV4-1	16	many	TRBJ2-3	TGCGCCAGCAGCCAGTTTGGGGTTGGGGTTGGAGATACGCAGTATTTT	CASSQFGVGVGDTQYF
.	TRBV5-8	15	many	TRBJ2-1	TGTGCCAGCAGCTTGGAGGGAAGCGCCTACAATGAGCAGTTCTTC	CASSLEGSAYNEQFF
.	TRBV20-1	13	.	TRBJ1-4	TGCAGTGCTGGCGTAAAGGCCTGGGAAAAACTGTTTTTT	CSAGVKAWEKLFF
.	TRBV20-1	12	few	TRBJ2-6	TGCAGTGCTAGTAGCGGGGCCAACGTCCTGACTTTC	CSASSGANVLTF
.	TRBV3-1	13	.	TRBJ1-1	TGTGCCAGCACCGACCGGGTGAACACTGAAGCTTCCTTT	CASTDRVNTEASF
.	TRBV6-2/TRBV6-3	18	many	TRBJ2-6	TGTGCCAGCAGTGTTCGACAGGCTAGAGGCTCTGGGGCCAACGTCCTGACTTTC	CASSVRQARGSGANVLTF
.	TRBV4-1	16	few	TRBJ1-3	TGCGCCAGCAGCCAAGAGGTGTGGGACTCTGGAAACACCATATATTTT	CASSQEVWDSGNTIYF
.	TRBV5-1	14	.	TRBJ2-4	TGCGCCAGCAGCTTAACCTTAGCCAAAAACATTCAGTACTTC	CASSLTLAKNIQYF
.	TRBV5-1	14	once	TRBJ1-1	TGCGCCAGCAGCTTGGACACTGAAGGGTTTGAAGCTTTCTTT	CASSLDTEGFEAFF
TRBD2	TRBV20-1	17	.	TRBJ2-1	TGCAGTGCTAGAGCGGCTAGCGGGAGGGCCCGGTACAATGAGCAGTTCTTC	CSARAASGRARYNEQFF
.	TRBV18	14	many	TRBJ1-5	TGTGCCAGCTCACCACTTCAGGGTCATCAGCCCCAGCATTTT	CASSPLQGHQPQHF
.	TRBV12-5	13	.	TRBJ2-1	TGTGCTAGTTTCTCAGATACCTACAATGAGCAGTTCTTC	CASFSDTYNEQFF
TRBD2	TRBV6-2/TRBV6-3	16	few	TRBJ2-7	TGTGCCAGCAGTTACAGACTAGCGGGAGACAGATACGAGCAGTACTTC	CASSYRLAGDRYEQYF
TRBD2	TRBV7-6	16	.	TRBJ2-2	TGTGCCAGCAGCTTAGGTCCGGGACTAGCGAGCGGGGAGCTGTTTTTT	CASSLGPGLASGELFF
.	TRBV6-5	14	many	TRBJ1-5	TGTGCCAGCAGTAACCGGGACAGCAATCAGCCCCAGCATTTT	CASSNRDSNQPQHF
.	TRBV10-2	15	.	TRBJ1-1	TGCGCCAGCAGAACAAAACAGGGAAGGACCACTGAAGCTTTCTTT	CASRTKQGRTTEAFF
TRBD1	TRBV10-3	15	.	TRBJ2-5	TGTGCCATCAGTGAGGGGACAGGGACGCGAGAGACCCAGTACTTC	CAISEGTGTRETQYF
TRBD1	TRBV7-9	15	many	TRBJ2-7	TGTGCCAGCAGCTTATTGGGGACAGGGCAAGGCGAGCAGTACTTC	CASSLLGTGQGEQYF
TRBD1	TRBV7-9	15	medium-sized	TRBJ2-1	TGTGCCAGCAGCTTAGGGTTCAACAGGGGCAATGAGCAGTTCTTC	CASSLGFNRGNEQFF
TRBD1	TRBV5-1	15	.	TRBJ2-3	TGCGCCAGCAGCTCAAGACAGGGGGTAACAGATACGCGGTATTTT	CASSSRQGVTDTRYF